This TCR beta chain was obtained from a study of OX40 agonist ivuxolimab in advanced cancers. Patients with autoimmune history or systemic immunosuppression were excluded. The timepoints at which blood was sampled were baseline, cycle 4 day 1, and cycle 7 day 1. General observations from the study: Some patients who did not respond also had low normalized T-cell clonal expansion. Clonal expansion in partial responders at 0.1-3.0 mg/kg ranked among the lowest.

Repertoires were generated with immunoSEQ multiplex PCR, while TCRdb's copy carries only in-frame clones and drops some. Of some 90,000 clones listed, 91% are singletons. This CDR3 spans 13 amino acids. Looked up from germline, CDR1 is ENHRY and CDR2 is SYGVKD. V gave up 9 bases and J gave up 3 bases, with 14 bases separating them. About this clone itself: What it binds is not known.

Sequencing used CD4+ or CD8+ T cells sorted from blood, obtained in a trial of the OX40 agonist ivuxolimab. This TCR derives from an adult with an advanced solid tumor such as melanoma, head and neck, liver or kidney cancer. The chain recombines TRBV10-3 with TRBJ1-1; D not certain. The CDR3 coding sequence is TGTGCCATGAAATGGGCATCTCACACTGAAGCTTTCTTT. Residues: CAMKWASHTEAFF.